The source of this T cell receptor beta chain is a study of blood T cell repertoires in COVID-19. Turning to the study itself: The analysed material was cDNA or gDNA that came from T cells, B-cell-depleted T cells, or PBMCs.

In the study's own analysis: The authors estimated nucleated cell counts from reference gene primer amplification. Using immunoSEQ multiplex PCR, the repertoire was profiled, and TCRdb retains in-frame clones only, with some absent. That table supplies the V and J calls and clone size; D and trimming were determined from the DNA. This table has roughly 240,000 clones, 86% appearing once. One Seattle source followed patients from active infection through their disease course. The sequenced material came from peripheral blood. The receptor was isolated from a woman older than 75 with COVID-19, enrolled during active disease.

The CDR3 region is CASSQELAPTGELFF. Here the CDR3 DNA reads TGTGCCAGCAGCCAAGAACTAGCCCCAACCGGGGAGCTGTTTTTT. This chain links TRBV3-1 (or the pseudogene TRBV3-2) with TRBJ2-2; a weak D match, TRBD2 (6 bases). V was trimmed by 0 bases and J by 5 bases, leaving 10 bases between them. From germline, CDR1 is LGHDT and CDR2 YNNKEL (reference sequence). This CDR3 contains 15 residues.